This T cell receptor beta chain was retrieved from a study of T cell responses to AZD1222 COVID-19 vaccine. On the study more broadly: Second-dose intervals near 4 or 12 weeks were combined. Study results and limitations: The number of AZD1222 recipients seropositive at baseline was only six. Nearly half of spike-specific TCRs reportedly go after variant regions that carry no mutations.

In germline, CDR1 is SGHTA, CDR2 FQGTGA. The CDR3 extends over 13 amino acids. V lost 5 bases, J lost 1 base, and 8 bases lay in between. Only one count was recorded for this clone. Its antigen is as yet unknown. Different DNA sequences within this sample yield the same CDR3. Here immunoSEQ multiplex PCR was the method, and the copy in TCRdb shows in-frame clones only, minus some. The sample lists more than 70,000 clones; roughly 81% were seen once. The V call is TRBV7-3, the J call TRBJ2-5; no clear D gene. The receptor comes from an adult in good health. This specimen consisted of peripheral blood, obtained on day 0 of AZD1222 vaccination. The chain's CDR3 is CASSLGPQETQYF. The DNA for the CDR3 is TGTGCCAGCAGCCTAGGACCCCAAGAGACCCAGTACTTC.